The 27 T cell receptor beta chains listed next were all sequenced from one sample in a study of T cell responses to AZD1222 COVID-19 vaccine. Using immunoSEQ multiplex PCR, the repertoire was profiled, and TCRdb retains in-frame clones only, with some absent. The table lists about 110,000 clones, about nine tenths of them singletons, with about 5% in the top ten. The material sequenced was peripheral blood, taken on day 0 of AZD1222 vaccination. The origin of the receptors is an adult in good health.

This sequence joins TRBV4-1 and TRBJ2-3, with 7 bases lining up with TRBD2. From germline, CDR1 is MGHRA and CDR2 YSYEKL. This CDR3 spans 15 amino acids. The junction had 2 bases not matched to a gene; V was cut back by 2 bases and J by 0 bases. This CDR3 is CASSQSGESTDTQYF. Here the CDR3 DNA reads TGCGCCAGCAGCCAAAGCGGGGAGAGCACAGATACGCAGTATTTT.

The chain is built from TRBV6-5 and TRBJ1-2; tentatively, D is TRBD1 (5 bases). The germline CDR1 and CDR2 sequences are MNHEY and SVGAGI. The CDR3 has 13 amino acids. V lost 7 bases and J 5 bases, leaving 14 bases between the germline ends. The CDR3 region has the DNA TGTGCCAGCACCTCCGGGGGAGGTTATGGCTACACCTTC. As protein: CASTSGGGYGYTF.

The gene calls are TRBV9 and TRBJ1-3, with D unclear. Germline CDR1 is SGDLS and CDR2 is YYNGEE. CDR3 size: 14 residues. V dropped 0 bases and J dropped 0 bases, with 4 bases sitting between them. DNA of the CDR3: TGTGCCAGCAGCGTAGGGTTCTCTGGAAACACCATATATTTT. Amino acids: CASSVGFSGNTIYF. Looking up the rest from reference TRBV9 and TRBJ1-3 gives the full variable domain: DSGVTQTPKHLITATGQRVTLRCSPRSGDLSVYWYQQSLDQGLQFLIQYYNGEERAKGNILERFSAQQFPDLHSELNLSSLELGDSALYFCASSVGFSGNTIYFGEGSWLTVV.

The chain is built from TRBV2 and TRBJ1-1; D is ambiguous. Germline V gene sequence: CDR1 SNHLY, CDR2 FYNNEI. Trimming removed 7 bases at V and 4 bases at J, with 13 bases between. This CDR3 is built from 13 residues. The CDR3 protein is CASTVGRATEAFF. CDR3 DNA: TGTGCCAGCACAGTTGGGAGGGCCACTGAAGCTTTCTTT.

The chain has TRBV5-5 and TRBJ1-5; tentatively, D is TRBD1 (6 bases). V was pared by 2 bases and J by 7 bases, with 10 bases between. The CDR3 is 13 residues long. Per germline, CDR1 SGHKS and CDR2 YYEKEE (reference sequence). The DNA of the CDR3 is TGTGCCAGCAGCTTACAGGGACGGCAGCCCCAGCATTTT. Amino acids: CASSLQGRQPQHF. The full variable domain, in which reference TRBV5-5 and TRBJ1-5 provide the parts outside the CDR3, is DAGVTQSPTHLIKTRGQQVTLRCSPISGHKSVSWYQQVLGQGPQFIFQYYEKEERGRGNFPDRFSARQFPNYSSELNVNALLLGDSALYLCASSLQGRQPQHFGDGTRLSIL.

The chain joins TRBV19 to TRBJ2-1; 8 nucleotides match TRBD1. The trim removed 6 bases at V and 0 bases at J, leaving 16 bases unmatched. This CDR3 is built from 19 residues. Germline V gene data show CDR1 as LNHDA and CDR2 as SQIVND (reference sequence). The CDR3 reads CASRTGTGGVLSSYNEQFF. The CDR3 nucleotides read TGTGCCAGTAGAACCGGGACAGGCGGAGTCCTTAGCTCCTACAATGAGCAGTTCTTC.

The V and J genes are TRBV19 and TRBJ2-2, with 13 bases identical to TRBD2. The ends lost 9 bases at V and 7 bases at J; junction bases unmatched: 14. The CDR3 is 17 amino acids. The germline CDR1 and CDR2 sequences are LNHDA and SQIVND (reference sequence). As DNA, the CDR3 is TGTGCCAGCCCCCCCGGAGGACTAGCGGGAGCCGGCGGGGAGCTGTTTTTT. Amino acids: CASPPGGLAGAGGELFF.

This clone was seen more than once but under ten times. The V gene is TRBV2, the J gene TRBJ1-2, with a possible D match to TRBD1 (6 bases). The CDR3 is 13 amino acids. V was trimmed by 4 bases and J by 0 bases, leaving 6 bases between them. Germline assignment: CDR1 SNHLY and CDR2 FYNNEI. CDR3 in DNA: TGTGCCAGCAGTGGACAGGCTAACTATGGCTACACCTTC. Translation: CASSGQANYGYTF.

The V call is TRBV3-1 (or the pseudogene TRBV3-2), the J call TRBJ1-1; 7 bases map to TRBD1. Trimming took 7 bases from V and 7 from J; bases not matched to a gene: 9. Germline V gene data show CDR1 as LGHDT and CDR2 as YNNKEL (reference sequence). This CDR3 is built from 13 residues. The CDR3 region has the DNA TGTGCCAGCAAAAGACAGGGATTCAATGAAGCTTTCTTT. This sequence encodes CASKRQGFNEAFF.

The rearrangement joins TRBV6-5 to TRBJ2-7; unclear D gene. Germline CDR1 is MNHEY and CDR2 is SVGAGI. The CDR3 contains 14 residues. Trimming shortened V by 6 bases and J by 7 bases, and 19 bases separated the two germline ends. The CDR3 protein is CASRLSGSIREQYF. CDR3 nucleotide sequence: TGTGCCAGCAGACTCTCAGGTAGCATTAGGGAGCAGTACTTC.

This clone was seen a single time. The rearrangement links TRBV7-8 to TRBJ2-2; D gene uncertain. The CDR3 runs to 12 residues. V dropped 6 bases and J dropped 6 bases, with 8 bases sitting between them. From germline, CDR1 is SGHVS and CDR2 FQNEAQ. The CDR3: CASSFSAGELFF. CDR3 nucleotide sequence: TGTGCCAGCAGTTTCAGCGCCGGGGAGCTGTTTTTT. The whole variable domain, remainder taken from reference TRBV7-8 and TRBJ2-2, is GAGVSQSPRYKVAKRGQDVALRCDPISGHVSLFWYQQALGQGPEFLTYFQNEAQLDKSGLPSDRFFAERPEGSVSTLKIQRTQQEDSAVYLCASSFSAGELFFGEGSRLTVL.

This chain links TRBV4-1 with TRBJ2-1, with a weak D call TRBD1 (5 bases). V dropped 0 bases and J dropped 7 bases, with 16 bases sitting between them. Germline CDR1 is MGHRA and CDR2 is YSYEKL. The length of the CDR3 is 16 residues. CDR3 DNA sequence: TGCGCCAGCAGCCAAGATCATGAATACAGGAAGAATGAGCAGTTCTTC. It encodes CASSQDHEYRKNEQFF.

The chain uses TRBV11-2 and TRBJ2-1, with D perhaps assigned TRBD1 or TRBD2 (5 bases each). V was clipped by 5 bases and J by 4 bases, with 12 bases between them. CDR3 size: 14 residues. CDR1 is SGHAT and CDR2 is FQNNGV in the germline V gene. CDR3 nucleotide sequence: TGTGCCAGCAGCCTCCCGGGGCCGTACAATGAGCAGTTCTTC. Translated, it gives CASSLPGPYNEQFF.

This chain uses TRBV28 with TRBJ2-2; D remains unclear. Germline V gene lookup returns CDR1 MDHEN and CDR2 SYDVKM. This CDR3 comprises 15 residues. V was pared by 3 bases and J by 0 bases, with 8 bases between. CDR3 residues: CASSLRPANTGELFF. CDR3 nucleotides: TGTGCCAGCAGTTTGAGGCCGGCGAACACCGGGGAGCTGTTTTTT. The full variable domain, in which reference TRBV28 and TRBJ2-2 provide the parts outside the CDR3, is DVKVTQSSRYLVKRTGEKVFLECVQDMDHENMFWYRQDPGLGLRLIYFSYDVKMKEKGDIPEGYSVSREKKERFSLILESASTNQTSMYLCASSLRPANTGELFFGEGSRLTVL.

The genes are TRBV6-5 and TRBJ1-4, with 7 bases matching TRBD1. The V and J ends lost 5 bases and 7 bases, in that order; junction bases with no gene match: 7. The CDR3 is made up of 14 amino acids. Germline CDR1 MNHEY, CDR2 SVGAGI. The CDR3 DNA is TGTGCCAGCAGTAAACAGGGGCAGGGTGAAAAACTGTTTTTT. Its translation: CASSKQGQGEKLFF.

This chain links TRBV15 with TRBJ2-1; 9 nucleotides agree with TRBD1. This CDR3 spans 14 amino acids. The V segment lost 5 bases and the J segment 7 bases; nucleotides outside the gene matches: 6. The germline gives CDR1 LNHNV, CDR2 YYDKDF (reference sequence). CDR3 loop: CATSSRDRENEQFF. The CDR3 coding sequence is TGTGCCACCAGCTCCCGGGACAGGGAAAATGAGCAGTTCTTC.

V is TRBV16 and J is TRBJ1-6; no firm D call. Trimming cost V 1 base and J 6 bases, with 4 bases left between them. The length of the CDR3 is 13 residues. Germline V gives CDR1 KGHSY, CDR2 FQNENV. DNA for the CDR3: TGTGCCAGCAGCCAATTGTTTAATTCACCCCTCCACTTT. Encoded protein: CASSQLFNSPLHF.

This chain joins TRBV27 and TRBJ2-1, with 7 nucleotides matching TRBD2. V shed 11 bases and J 0 bases; nucleotides not matched to a gene: 13. The CDR3 covers 16 residues. In germline, CDR1 is MNHEY, CDR2 SMNVEV (reference sequence). The CDR3 DNA is TGTGCCTCGCAGTCTCGGGGGGACCCCTCCTACAATGAGCAGTTCTTC. As protein: CASQSRGDPSYNEQFF.

The chain is built from TRBV30 and TRBJ1-2; TRBD1 matches at 7 bases. V lost 1 base, J lost 5 bases, and 4 bases stayed unmatched. CDR1 is GTSNPN, CDR2 SVGIG, per germline (reference sequence). This CDR3 comprises 13 residues. Here the CDR3 reads CAWSGKGAYGYTF. The CDR3, as DNA: TGTGCCTGGAGTGGTAAGGGGGCGTATGGCTACACCTTC.

This chain links TRBV29-1 with TRBJ2-7; unclear D gene. CDR3 length equals 13 residues. From germline, CDR1 is SQVTM and CDR2 ANQGSEA. V lost 6 bases and J lost 6, with 18 bases in between. CDR3 bases: TGCAGCGTGTCCCCCGAAACCCCCCTCGAGCAGTACTTC. Protein: CSVSPETPLEQYF.

The chain uses TRBV6-5 and TRBJ2-1; D could derive from TRBD1 or TRBD2 (5 bases each). The CDR3 sequence is 15 residues long. Looked up from germline, CDR1 is MNHEY and CDR2 is SVGAGI. Trimming took 6 bases from V and 2 from J, leaving 14 bases between them. CDR3: CASRRPGHPYNEQFF. DNA for the CDR3: TGTGCCAGCAGACGTCCGGGGCACCCCTACAATGAGCAGTTCTTC.

V is TRBV11-3 and J is TRBJ2-4; 10 bases fit TRBD1. V shed 4 bases, J shed 9 bases, and the junction held 9 bases outside the gene matches. The CDR3 runs to 15 residues. Germline V lookup: CDR1 SGHNT, CDR2 YENEEA. CDR3 region: CASSSPDRGVTIQYF. CDR3 nucleotide sequence: TGTGCCAGCAGCTCGCCGGACAGGGGGGTAACCATTCAGTACTTC.

The genes are TRBV19 and TRBJ1-4; D not resolved. V was cut by 6 bases and J by 8 bases, with 16 bases left in between. The CDR3 consists of 14 residues. Germline CDR1 LNHDA, CDR2 SQIVND (reference sequence). CDR3 coding DNA: TGTGCCAGTAGCACCTCGGAAGAAGGAGAAAAACTGTTTTTT. Protein: CASSTSEEGEKLFF.

The chain joins TRBV11-2 to TRBJ2-2; D is perhaps TRBD1 (5 bases). V gave up 3 bases and J gave up 6 bases, with 14 bases separating them. This CDR3 is 15 amino acids long. From germline, CDR1 is SGHAT and CDR2 FQNNGV. CDR3 residues: CASSFGREDPGELFF. CDR3 nucleotide sequence: TGTGCCAGCAGCTTCGGCAGGGAAGACCCCGGGGAGCTGTTTTTT.

The chain employs TRBV7-2 and TRBJ2-5, with 7 bases lining up with TRBD1. The germline V gene encodes CDR1 SGHTA and CDR2 FQGNSA. The CDR3 extends over 14 amino acids. V lost 1 base and J lost 4; bases outside the gene matches: 3. DNA of the CDR3: TGTGCCAGCAGCTTAGACAGGGGCAGAGAGACCCAGTACTTC. The encoded protein is CASSLDRGRETQYF.

The chain links TRBV7-9 to TRBJ1-1; D might be TRBD1 (6 bases). V was cut by 4 bases and J by 1 base, with 13 bases left in between. The CDR3 is made up of 15 amino acids. Per the germline V gene, CDR1 is SEHNR and CDR2 is FQNEAQ (reference sequence). CDR3: CASSSRRDTNTEAFF. Here the CDR3 DNA reads TGTGCCAGCAGCTCCCGGAGGGACACGAACACTGAAGCTTTCTTT.

The chain uses TRBV2 and TRBJ2-3, with D hard to call. This CDR3 region has 13 residues. Germline V gene data show CDR1 as SNHLY and CDR2 as FYNNEI. Trimming removed 7 bases from V and 5 bases from J, with 13 bases in between. CDR3 sequence (DNA): TGTGCCAGCAATAAGGACGGTAGAGATACGCAGTATTTT. This encodes CASNKDGRDTQYF.